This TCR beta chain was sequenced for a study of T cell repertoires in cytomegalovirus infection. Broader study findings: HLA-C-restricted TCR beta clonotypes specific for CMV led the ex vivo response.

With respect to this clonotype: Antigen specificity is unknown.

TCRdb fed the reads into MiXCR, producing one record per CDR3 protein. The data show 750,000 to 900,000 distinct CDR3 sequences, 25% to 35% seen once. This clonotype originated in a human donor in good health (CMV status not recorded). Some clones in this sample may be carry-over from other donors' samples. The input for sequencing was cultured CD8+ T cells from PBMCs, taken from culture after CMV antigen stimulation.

The CDR3 region has the DNA TGTGCCACCAGTGACACAAACCGGGACGGCGCCACCGGGGAGCTGTTTTTT. It is translated as CATSDTNRDGATGELFF. This chain links TRBV24-1 with TRBJ2-2; possibly TRBD1 or TRBD2 for D (5 bases each). Germline lookup yields CDR1 KGHDR and CDR2 SFDVKD. The CDR3 has 17 amino acids. The V gene lost 4 bases and the J gene lost 4 bases, with 18 bases spanning the gap.